This passage covers 5 T cell receptor beta chains from one sample sequenced in a study of radiation and T cells in renal cell carcinoma. The assay was immunoSEQ multiplex PCR, and TCRdb's table has in-frame clones only and misses some. The table has approximately 61,000 clones, around 81% seen once. Time point indicated: blood 2 weeks post-SBRT. Treatment denoted: 15 Gy SBRT to primary tumor, nephrectomy 4 weeks later. The sample consisted of blood, taken from a patient whose treatment included radiotherapy and nephrectomy. The origin of the receptors is a man in his fifties or sixties with renal cell carcinoma.

The chain has TRBV7-7 and TRBJ2-3, with D possibly TRBD2 on 5 matching bases. V lost 8 bases and J lost 4, with 13 bases in between. CDR3 length: 13 residues. Germline CDR1 reads SSHAT; CDR2 reads FNYEAQ (reference sequence). CDR3 DNA: TGTGCCAGCTCTAGTAGCGAAGCAGATACGCAGTATTTT. Amino acids: CASSSSEADTQYF.

V gene TRBV11-2 combines with J gene TRBJ1-2; D might be TRBD1 (6 bases). The germline CDR1 and CDR2 sequences are SGHAT and FQNNGV. Trimming removed 1 base from V and 4 bases from J, with 19 bases in between. There are 17 residues in the CDR3. The CDR3 nucleotides read TGTGCCAGCAGCTTAGCGGGGGGCAGTTTCAACTTCTATGGCTACACCTTC. The encoded protein is CASSLAGGSFNFYGYTF.

J is TRBJ2-1 and V is TRBV28; the D gene is possibly TRBD2 (6 bases). Trimming stripped 8 bases from V and 7 bases from J, with 21 bases between. The CDR3 runs to 15 residues. CDR1 is MDHEN and CDR2 is SYDVKM in the germline V gene. The CDR3 region has the DNA TGTGCCAGCGGGCTCCGGGACTTAGGCCTGAATGAGCAGTTCTTC. Amino acid sequence: CASGLRDLGLNEQFF.

The chain employs TRBV10-1 and TRBJ2-6; D is tentatively TRBD1 or TRBD2 (7 bases each). This CDR3 region has 22 residues. V was shortened by 5 bases and J by 0 bases, with 29 bases between the two germline ends. Germline lookup yields CDR1 WNHNN and CDR2 SYGVQD (reference sequence). The CDR3 DNA is TGCGCCAGCAGTCGTTACCAGGTACATCAGGGGGGGAGACGCTCTGGGGCCAACGTCCTGACTTTC. Encoded protein: CASSRYQVHQGGRRSGANVLTF.

This clone has only a few counts. The chain carries TRBV10-2 and TRBJ1-6; a possible D gene is TRBD1 (6 bases). Germline V gives CDR1 WSHSY, CDR2 SAAADI. This CDR3 has 14 residues. V was trimmed by 3 bases and J by 5 bases, leaving 8 bases between them. The chain's CDR3 is CASSEQGHNSPLHF. Written as DNA, the CDR3 is TGCGCCAGCAGTGAACAGGGACATAATTCACCCCTCCACTTT.